The TCR beta chain under discussion was sequenced for a study of cytomegalovirus exposure and HLA in healthy donors. Trimming took 7 bases from V and 8 from J; bases not matched to a gene: 14. Germline CDR1 SGHRS, CDR2 YFSETQ. This CDR3 is built from 17 residues. PCR primers comprised 60 Vbeta and 13 Jbeta primers. The method was immunoSEQ multiplex PCR; TCRdb's version includes in-frame clones alone and lacks a portion of them. The sample shows some 190,000 clones, around 80% of them seen only once. This clone has just one count. Sequencing was carried out using PBMCs. The sequence came from a woman aged 25-40 years in good health and CMV-seronegative. This rearrangement joins TRBV5-1 to TRBJ2-1; 14 positions match TRBD2. The CDR3, as DNA: TGCGCCAGCCGGGCGCGTTATGGGACTAGCGGGGGCTATGAGCAGTTCTTC. Encoded protein: CASRARYGTSGGYEQFF.